This T cell receptor (beta chain) is from a study of CD8 T cells in ankylosing spondylitis. The CDR3 is made up of 15 amino acids. V dropped 3 bases and J dropped 3; count of bases not matched to a gene: 5. Germline CDR1 SGHTA, CDR2 FQGNSA. TCRdb processed the 5' RACE reads anew with MiXCR; each CDR3 protein has one entry. The sample includes around 120,000 distinct CDR3 sequences, over 7% of them seen just once. This clonotype showed up many times. This chain joins TRBV7-2 and TRBJ2-5; 9 positions agree with TRBD2. This clonotype originated in a male donor with ankylosing spondylitis or in good health (not recorded which). Sample: blood, either unsorted or a sorted T cell fraction (not recorded which). For the CDR3, the DNA is TGTGCCAGCAGCTTCGCCGGGACTAGCAAAGAGACCCAGTACTTC. Encoded protein: CASSFAGTSKETQYF.